The sequence of this T cell receptor (beta chain) was determined in a study of cytomegalovirus exposure and HLA in healthy donors. The PCR made use of 60 Vbeta and 13 Jbeta primers. The data were produced by immunoSEQ multiplex PCR, yet TCRdb's version contains in-frame clones alone and is incomplete. In all, the sample yields about 200,000 clones. Germline V gene sequence: CDR1 MNHNY, CDR2 SVGAGI (reference sequence). The CDR3 extends over 12 amino acids. The V gene end was trimmed by 8 bases and the J gene end by 7 bases; junction bases not matched to a gene: 0. This receptor was taken from a girl aged 2-15 years in good health and CMV-seropositive. Sequencing input: PBMCs. The V call is TRBV6-6, the J call TRBJ1-4; 11 nucleotides align to TRBD1. CDR3 nucleotide sequence: TGTGCCAGCGGGACAGGGGGTGAAAAACTGTTTTTT. Encoded protein: CASGTGGEKLFF.